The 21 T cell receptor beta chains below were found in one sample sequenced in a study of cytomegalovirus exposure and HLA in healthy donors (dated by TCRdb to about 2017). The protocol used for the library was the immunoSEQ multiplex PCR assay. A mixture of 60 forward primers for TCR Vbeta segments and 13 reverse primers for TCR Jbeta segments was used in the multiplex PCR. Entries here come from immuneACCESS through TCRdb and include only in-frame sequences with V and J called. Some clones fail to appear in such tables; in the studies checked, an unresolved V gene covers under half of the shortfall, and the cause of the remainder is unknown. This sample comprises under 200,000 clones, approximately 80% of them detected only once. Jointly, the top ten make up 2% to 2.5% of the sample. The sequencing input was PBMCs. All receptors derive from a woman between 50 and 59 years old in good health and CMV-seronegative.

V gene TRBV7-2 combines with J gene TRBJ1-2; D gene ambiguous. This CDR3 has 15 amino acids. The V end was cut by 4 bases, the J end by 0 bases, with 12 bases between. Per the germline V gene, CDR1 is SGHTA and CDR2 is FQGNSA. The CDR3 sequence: CASSSQPQANYGYTF. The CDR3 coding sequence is TGTGCCAGCAGCTCCCAGCCTCAGGCTAACTATGGCTACACCTTC.

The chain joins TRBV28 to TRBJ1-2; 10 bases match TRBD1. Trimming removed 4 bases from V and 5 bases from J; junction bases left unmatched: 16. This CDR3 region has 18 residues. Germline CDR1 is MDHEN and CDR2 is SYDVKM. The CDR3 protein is CASSSPGQGSPGAYGYTF. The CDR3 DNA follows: TGTGCCAGCAGTTCCCCGGGACAGGGGTCCCCAGGGGCATATGGCTACACCTTC.

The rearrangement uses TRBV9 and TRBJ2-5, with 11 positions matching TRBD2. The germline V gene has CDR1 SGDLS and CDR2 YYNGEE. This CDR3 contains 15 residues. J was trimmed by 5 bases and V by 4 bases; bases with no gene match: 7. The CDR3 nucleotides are TGTGCCAGCAGCCCCCTTAGCGGGGGGGTGGAGACCCAGTACTTC. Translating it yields CASSPLSGGVETQYF.

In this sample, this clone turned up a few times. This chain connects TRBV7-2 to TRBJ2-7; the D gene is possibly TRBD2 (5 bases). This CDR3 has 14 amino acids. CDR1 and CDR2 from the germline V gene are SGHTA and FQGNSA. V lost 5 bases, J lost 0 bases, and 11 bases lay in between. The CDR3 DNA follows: TGTGCCAGCAGCCCCAGGACTGGCTCCTACGAGCAGTACTTC. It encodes CASSPRTGSYEQYF.

The CDR3 loop reads CASSVDWGGTEAFF. The CDR3, as DNA: TGTGCCAGCAGCGTAGACTGGGGGGGCACTGAAGCTTTCTTT. The chain is built from TRBV7-2 and TRBJ1-1; tentatively, D is TRBD1 (5 bases). Germline-derived CDR1 and CDR2 are SGHTA and FQGNSA. The CDR3 runs to 14 residues. Trimming left V 5 bases short and J 4 bases short, with 14 bases between.

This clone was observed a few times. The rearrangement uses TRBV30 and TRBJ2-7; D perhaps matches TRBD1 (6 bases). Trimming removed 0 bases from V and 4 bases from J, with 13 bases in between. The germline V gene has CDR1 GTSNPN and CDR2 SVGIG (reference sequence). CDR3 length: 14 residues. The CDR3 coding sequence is TGTGCCTGGAGTGTGTCCCGGACAGCGTACGAGCAGTACTTC. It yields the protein CAWSVSRTAYEQYF. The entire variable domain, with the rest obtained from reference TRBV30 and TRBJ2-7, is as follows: SQTIHQWPATLVQPVGSPLSLECTVEGTSNPNLYWYRQAAGRGLQLLFYSVGIGQISSEVPQNLSASRPQDRQFILSSKKLLLSDSGFYLCAWSVSRTAYEQYFGPGTRLTVT.

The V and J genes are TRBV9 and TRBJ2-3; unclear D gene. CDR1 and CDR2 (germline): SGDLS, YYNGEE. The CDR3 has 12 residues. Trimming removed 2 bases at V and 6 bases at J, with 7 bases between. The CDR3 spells CASSVARDTQYF. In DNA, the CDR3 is TGTGCCAGCAGCGTGGCGAGGGATACGCAGTATTTT.

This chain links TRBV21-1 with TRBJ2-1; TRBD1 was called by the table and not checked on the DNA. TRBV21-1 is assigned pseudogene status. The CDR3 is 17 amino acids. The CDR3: CASSKVPGQATYNEQFF. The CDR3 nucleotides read TGTGCCAGCAGCAAGGTTCCGGGACAGGCGACCTACAATGAGCAGTTCTTC.

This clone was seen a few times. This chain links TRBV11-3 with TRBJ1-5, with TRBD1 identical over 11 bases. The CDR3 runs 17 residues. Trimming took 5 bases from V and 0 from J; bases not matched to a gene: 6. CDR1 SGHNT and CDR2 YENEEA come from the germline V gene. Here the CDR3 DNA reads TGTGCCAGCAGCGGACAGGGGGCCTACTTTAGCAATCAGCCCCAGCATTTT. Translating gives CASSGQGAYFSNQPQHF.

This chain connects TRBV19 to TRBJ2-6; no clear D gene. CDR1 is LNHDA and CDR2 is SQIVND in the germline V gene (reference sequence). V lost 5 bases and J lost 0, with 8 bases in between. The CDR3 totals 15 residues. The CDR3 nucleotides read TGTGCCAGTAGTTTAACACCCTCTGGGGCCAACGTCCTGACTTTC. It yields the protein CASSLTPSGANVLTF.

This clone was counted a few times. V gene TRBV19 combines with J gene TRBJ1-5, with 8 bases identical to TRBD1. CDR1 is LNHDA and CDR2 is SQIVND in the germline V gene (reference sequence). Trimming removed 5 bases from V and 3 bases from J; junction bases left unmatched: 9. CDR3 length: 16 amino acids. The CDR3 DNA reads TGTGCCAGTAGTGGGGGGACAGGCTCCTTCAATCAGCCCCAGCATTTT. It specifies CASSGGTGSFNQPQHF.

The CDR3 nucleotides read TGTGCCAGCAGCCAAAGAAGAGGGGACAGGGTAGGATTCAGCAATCAGCCCCAGCATTTT. Protein sequence: CASSQRRGDRVGFSNQPQHF. This chain connects TRBV14 to TRBJ1-5; 9 bases align to TRBD1. Germline CDR1 SGHDN, CDR2 FVKESK. Germline trimming cut 2 bases from V and 1 base from J; bases unmatched to any gene: 15. CDR3 length equals 20 residues. Variable domain in full (rest from reference TRBV14 and TRBJ1-5): EAGVTQFPSHSVIEKGQTVTLRCDPISGHDNLYWYRRVMGKEIKFLLHFVKESKQDESGMPNNRFLAERTGGTYSTLKVQPAELEDSGVYFCASSQRRGDRVGFSNQPQHFGDGTRLSIL.

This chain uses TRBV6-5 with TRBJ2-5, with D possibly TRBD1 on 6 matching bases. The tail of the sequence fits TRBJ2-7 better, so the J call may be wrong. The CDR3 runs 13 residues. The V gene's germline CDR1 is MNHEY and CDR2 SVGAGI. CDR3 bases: TGTGCCAGCAGTTTCGAACAGGGTTCCGAGCAGTACTTC. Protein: CASSFEQGSEQYF.

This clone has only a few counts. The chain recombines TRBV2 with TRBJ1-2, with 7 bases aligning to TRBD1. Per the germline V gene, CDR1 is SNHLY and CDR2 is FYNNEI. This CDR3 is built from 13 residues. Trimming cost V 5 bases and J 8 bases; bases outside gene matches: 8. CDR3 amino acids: CASSPSGGGGYTF. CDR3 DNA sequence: TGTGCCAGCAGTCCTTCAGGGGGAGGAGGCTACACCTTC.

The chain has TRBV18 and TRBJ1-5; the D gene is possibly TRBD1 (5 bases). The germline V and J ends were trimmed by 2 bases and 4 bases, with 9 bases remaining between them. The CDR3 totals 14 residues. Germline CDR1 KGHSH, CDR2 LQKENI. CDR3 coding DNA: TGTGCCAGCTCACCAATGGGGCAGAATCAGCCCCAGCATTTT. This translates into CASSPMGQNQPQHF.

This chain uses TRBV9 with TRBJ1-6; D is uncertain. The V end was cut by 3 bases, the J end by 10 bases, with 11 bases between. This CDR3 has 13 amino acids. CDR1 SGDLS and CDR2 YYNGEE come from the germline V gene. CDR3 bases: TGTGCCAGCAGCGAAAACAGCCGCTCACCCCTCCACTTT. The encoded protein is CASSENSRSPLHF.

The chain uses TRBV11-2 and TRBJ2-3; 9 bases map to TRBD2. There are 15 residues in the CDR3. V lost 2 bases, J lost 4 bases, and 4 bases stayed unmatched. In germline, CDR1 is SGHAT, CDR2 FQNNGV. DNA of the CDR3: TGTGCCAGCAGCTTACGGCGGGGGGGCTCAGATACGCAGTATTTT. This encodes CASSLRRGGSDTQYF.

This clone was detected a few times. As DNA, the CDR3 is TGTGCCAGCAGCTCGGGACAGGGAACAGATACGCAGTATTTT. It specifies CASSSGQGTDTQYF. V and J are TRBV7-6 and TRBJ2-3; TRBD1 agrees at 9 bases. This CDR3 has 14 residues. V lost 4 bases to trimming and J lost 3 bases; unmatched junction nucleotides: 2. Germline V gene lookup returns CDR1 SGHVS and CDR2 FNYEAQ.

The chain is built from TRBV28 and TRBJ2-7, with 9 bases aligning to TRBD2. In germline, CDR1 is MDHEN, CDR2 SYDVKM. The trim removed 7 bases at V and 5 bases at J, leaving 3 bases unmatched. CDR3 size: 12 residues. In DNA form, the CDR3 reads TGTGCCAGCACGGCTAGCGGGAACGAGCAGTACTTC. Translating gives CASTASGNEQYF.

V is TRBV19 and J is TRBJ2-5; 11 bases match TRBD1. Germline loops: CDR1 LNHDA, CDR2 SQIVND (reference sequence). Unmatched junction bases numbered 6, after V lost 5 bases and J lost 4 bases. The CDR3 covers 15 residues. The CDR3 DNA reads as TGTGCCAGTAGTTCCTGGACAGGGGGCAGAGAGACCCAGTACTTC. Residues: CASSSWTGGRETQYF.

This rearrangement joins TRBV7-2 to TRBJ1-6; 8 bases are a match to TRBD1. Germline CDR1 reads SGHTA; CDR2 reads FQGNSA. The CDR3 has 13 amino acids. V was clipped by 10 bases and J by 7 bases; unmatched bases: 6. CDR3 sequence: CAIRTGTNSPLHF. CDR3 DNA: TGTGCCATCAGGACAGGGACGAATTCACCCCTCCACTTT.